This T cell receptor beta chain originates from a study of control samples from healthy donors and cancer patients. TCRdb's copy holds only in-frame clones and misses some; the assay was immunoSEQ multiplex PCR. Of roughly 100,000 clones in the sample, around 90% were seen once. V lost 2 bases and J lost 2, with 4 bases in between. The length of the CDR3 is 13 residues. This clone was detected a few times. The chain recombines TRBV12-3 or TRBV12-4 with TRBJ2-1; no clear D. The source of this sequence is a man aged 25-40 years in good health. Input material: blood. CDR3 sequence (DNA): TGTGCCAGCAGTTTACTGACCTACAATGAGCAGTTCTTC. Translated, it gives CASSLLTYNEQFF.